Each of the 15 T cell receptor beta chains below was sequenced from the same sample in a study of CD8+CD57+ T cells in acquired aplastic anemia. CD8+CD57+ cell expansion had been shown by flow cytometry in patients chosen for sequencing. Genomic DNA was employed as the template in profiling TCR beta VDJ and CDR3. TCRdb re-called the reads with MiXCR, one entry per CDR3 protein. This sample yields approximately 95,000 distinct CDR3 sequences, of which less than 75% are seen a single time; 65% belongs to the top ten. Sequencing was carried out using sorted CD4+, CD8+, or CD8+CD57+ T cells (not recorded which) from PBMCs. These TCRs come from a human donor with aplastic anemia.

The chain carries TRBV4-1 and TRBJ2-5, with a possible D match to TRBD1 (6 bases). The CDR3 consists of 14 residues. Germline V gives CDR1 MGHRA, CDR2 YSYEKL. V gave up 4 bases and J gave up 1 base, with 10 bases separating them. CDR3 region: CASSPDRLQETQYF. DNA for the CDR3: TGCGCCAGCAGCCCGGACAGACTCCAAGAGACCCAGTACTTC.

In its sample, this clonotype was seen a few times. Compared with germline, one end of the junction differs, possibly owing to a read error. This rearrangement joins TRBV10-2 to TRBJ1-5; unclear D gene. The CDR3 consists of 11 residues. Germline V gene sequence: CDR1 WSHSY, CDR2 SAAADI. The CDR3 coding sequence is TGCGCCAGCAGTGGGGGTCAGGCCCAGCATTTT. This sequence encodes CASSGGQAQHF.

With respect to this clonotype: At one of its ends the junction is not consistent with the germline gene, which may arise from a read error. The rearrangement links TRBV7-9 to TRBJ1-1; no definite D call. The germline V gene encodes CDR1 SEHNR and CDR2 FQNEAQ (reference sequence). There are 10 residues in the CDR3. The CDR3 DNA reads as TGTGCCAGCCCGAACAATGAAGCTTTCTTT. Residues: CASPNNEAFF.

The chain combines TRBV2 with TRBJ1-6; D is undetermined. The CDR3 is 13 amino acids. Germline CDR1 reads SNHLY; CDR2 reads FYNNEI. Between the trimmed V and J ends, which lost 1 base and 9 bases, there was a span of 7 bases. The CDR3: CASSEGELSPLHF. CDR3 nucleotides: TGTGCCAGCAGTGAAGGAGAACTTTCACCCCTCCACTTT.

This chain joins TRBV20-1 and TRBJ2-5; the D is unclear. Germline V gene sequence: CDR1 DFQATT, CDR2 SNEGSKA (reference sequence). Trimming removed 1 base from V and 2 bases from J, with 17 bases in between. There are 16 residues in the CDR3. This chain's CDR3 is CSARGSSLGNQETQYF. The CDR3 DNA reads TGCAGTGCTAGAGGCTCAAGTTTAGGAAATCAAGAGACCCAGTACTTC.

A few counts support this clonotype. The rearrangement uses TRBV7-8 and TRBJ2-3; perhaps TRBD2 as D (6 bases). CDR1 is SGHVS, CDR2 FQNEAQ, per germline. The CDR3 has 13 residues. V gave up 0 bases and J gave up 5 bases, with 6 bases separating them. The CDR3 coding sequence is TGTGCCAGCAGCTTAGCCGGGGGAGATACGCAGTATTTT. It encodes CASSLAGGDTQYF. The full variable domain, in which reference TRBV7-8 and TRBJ2-3 provide the parts outside the CDR3, is GAGVSQSPRYKVAKRGQDVALRCDPISGHVSLFWYQQALGQGPEFLTYFQNEAQLDKSGLPSDRFFAERPEGSVSTLKIQRTQQEDSAVYLCASSLAGGDTQYFGPGTRLTVL.

The chain carries TRBV25-1 and TRBJ1-4, with D possibly being TRBD1 (6 bases). The V and J ends lost 7 bases and 0 bases respectively, with 18 bases between them. The CDR3 runs to 17 residues. Germline assignment: CDR1 MGHDK and CDR2 SYGVNS. CDR3 sequence: CASIGGRRGSTNEKLFF. CDR3 DNA: TGTGCCAGCATAGGGGGTCGACGAGGATCAACTAATGAAAAACTGTTTTTT. Drawing the rest from reference TRBV25-1 and TRBJ1-4, the complete variable domain is EADIYQTPRYLVIGTGKKITLECSQTMGHDKMYWYQQDPGMELHLIHYSYGVNSTEKGDLSSESTVSRIRTEHFPLTLESARPSHTSQYLCASIGGRRGSTNEKLFFGSGTQLSVL.

The V call is TRBV2, the J call TRBJ2-5; 11 nucleotides line up with TRBD2. This CDR3 is built from 15 residues. V dropped 2 bases and J dropped 3; count of bases not matched to a gene: 2. The germline V gene encodes CDR1 SNHLY and CDR2 FYNNEI. CDR3 loop: CASSELGLAEETQYF. DNA for the CDR3: TGTGCCAGCAGTGAATTGGGACTAGCGGAAGAGACCCAGTACTTC. Full variable domain (outside the CDR3, taken from reference TRBV2 and TRBJ2-5): EPEVTQTPSHQVTQMGQEVILRCVPISNHLYFYWYRQILGQKVEFLVSFYNNEISEKSEIFDDQFSVERPDGSNFTLKIRSTKLEDSAMYFCASSELGLAEETQYFGPGTRLLVL.

The V and J genes are TRBV19 and TRBJ1-5, with D unclear. The germline CDR1 and CDR2 sequences are LNHDA and SQIVND (reference sequence). Trimming removed 10 bases at V and 4 bases at J, with 11 bases between. The CDR3 runs to 12 residues. DNA for the CDR3: TGTGCCACTAGGGTGGGGAATCAGCCCCAGCATTTT. It yields the protein CATRVGNQPQHF.

In its sample, this clonotype was seen many times. The chain combines TRBV6-1 with TRBJ2-2, with 7 bases that match TRBD1. This CDR3 region has 16 residues. The V segment lost 6 bases and the J segment 0 bases; nucleotides outside the gene matches: 7. Looked up from germline, CDR1 is MNHNS and CDR2 is SASEGT. DNA for the CDR3: TGTGCCAGCAGCCGGGACAGACTCGCGAACACCGGGGAGCTGTTTTTT. Translation: CASSRDRLANTGELFF.

V and J are TRBV7-9 and TRBJ1-6; maybe TRBD1 (6 bases). This CDR3 contains 14 residues. Trimming removed 6 bases from V and 5 bases from J, with 11 bases in between. The germline gives CDR1 SEHNR, CDR2 FQNEAQ (reference sequence). CDR3 residues: CASSRDIDNSPLHF. CDR3 in DNA: TGTGCCAGCAGTCGGGACATTGATAATTCACCCCTCCACTTT. Drawing the rest from reference TRBV7-9 and TRBJ1-6, the complete variable domain is DTGVSQNPRHKITKRGQNVTFRCDPISEHNRLYWYRQTLGQGPEFLTYFQNEAQLEKSRLLSDRFSAERPKGSFSTLEIQRTEQGDSAMYLCASSRDIDNSPLHFGNGTRLTVT.

The chain links TRBV19 to TRBJ1-6, with a weak D call TRBD1 (5 bases). Germline CDR1 is LNHDA and CDR2 is SQIVND (reference sequence). The CDR3 loop spans 14 amino acids. V shed 3 bases and J shed 10 bases, with 13 bases lying between them. CDR3 residues: CASSIGAARSPLHF. CDR3 bases: TGTGCCAGTAGTATCGGGGCGGCGCGGTCACCCCTCCACTTT.

This clonotype has only a few counts. This chain links TRBV24-1 with TRBJ2-3; TRBD2 matches 11 bases. V shed 6 bases and J 4 bases; nucleotides not matched to a gene: 5. The CDR3 spans 15 residues. From germline, CDR1 is KGHDR and CDR2 SFDVKD. The CDR3 reads CATSISGGAADTQYF. CDR3 nucleotides: TGTGCCACCAGTATTAGCGGGGGGGCGGCAGATACGCAGTATTTT.

J is TRBJ2-1 and V is TRBV20-1, with 10 bases that match TRBD2. The CDR3 spans 16 residues. Germline V CDR1 and CDR2: DFQATT, SNEGSKA (reference sequence). The V gene end was trimmed by 0 bases and the J gene end by 7 bases; junction bases not matched to a gene: 9. CDR3 in amino acids: CSARDPSGRLWNEQFF. The CDR3 region has the DNA TGCAGTGCTAGAGATCCTAGCGGGAGATTATGGAATGAGCAGTTCTTC.

The chain carries TRBV12-3 or TRBV12-4 and TRBJ2-2; D is ambiguous. V was shortened by 8 bases and J by 2 bases, with 12 bases between the two germline ends. This CDR3 spans 14 amino acids. The CDR3 bases are TGTGCCAGCTGCAAGGACGGCAACACCGGGGAGCTGTTTTTT. Amino acids: CASCKDGNTGELFF.